One and the same sample provided the 14 T cell receptor beta chains below, sequenced in a study of T cell responses to AZD1222 COVID-19 vaccine. Measured with immunoSEQ multiplex PCR; TCRdb has only the in-frame clones, and not every one. The repertoire holds about 110,000 clones, with approximately 90% as singletons. This material consisted of peripheral blood, taken on day 0 of AZD1222 vaccination. The source is an adult in good health.

The chain employs TRBV6-1 and TRBJ1-2, with D hard to call. CDR3 length equals 14 residues. V was trimmed by 3 bases and J by 5 bases, leaving 13 bases between them. Germline V gene lookup returns CDR1 MNHNS and CDR2 SASEGT. This CDR3 reads CASSESPSQYGYTF. CDR3 nucleotide sequence: TGTGCCAGCAGTGAGAGCCCGAGCCAATATGGCTACACCTTC.

This chain joins TRBV5-4 and TRBJ2-3; D unresolved. V lost 2 bases and J 6 bases, leaving 7 bases between the germline ends. Germline CDR1 is SGHNT and CDR2 is YYREEE (reference sequence). This CDR3 region has 12 residues. The CDR3 loop reads CASSFGVDTQYF. The CDR3 nucleotides read TGTGCCAGCAGCTTTGGAGTCGATACGCAGTATTTT.

As concerns this clone: The junction shows a germline mismatch at one end, possibly a read error. Different DNA sequences within this sample yield the same CDR3. The rearrangement joins TRBV6-1 to TRBJ2-1, with 10 bases that match TRBD2. The V gene's germline CDR1 is MNHNS and CDR2 SASEGT. This CDR3 has 15 amino acids. DNA for the CDR3: TGTGCCAGCAGTGAAGAGCTAGCGGGAGTTAATGAACAGTTCTTC. Its translation is CASSEELAGVNEQFF.

The genes are TRBV19 and TRBJ2-2, with D perhaps assigned TRBD1 or TRBD2 (5 bases each). Trimming took off 4 bases at V and 4 bases at J, with 10 bases between the two ends. This CDR3 comprises 14 residues. Germline V gene data show CDR1 as LNHDA and CDR2 as SQIVND (reference sequence). The chain's CDR3 is CASSRDAGTGELFF. As DNA, the CDR3 is TGTGCCAGTAGTAGGGACGCCGGCACCGGGGAGCTGTTTTTT. Together with reference TRBV19 and TRBJ2-2, the CDR3 gives the full variable domain: DGGITQSPKYLFRKEGQNVTLSCEQNLNHDAMYWYRQDPGQGLRLIYYSQIVNDFQKGDIAEGYSVSREKKESFPLTVTSAQKNPTAFYLCASSRDAGTGELFFGEGSRLTVL.

The genes are TRBV5-4 and TRBJ1-1, with unresolved D. Germline V lookup: CDR1 SGHNT, CDR2 YYREEE (reference sequence). The CDR3 totals 16 residues. V shed 5 bases and J shed 0 bases, with 17 bases lying between them. CDR3 residues: CASRVSGARMNTEAFF. The CDR3 DNA reads as TGTGCCAGCAGAGTATCAGGTGCCCGCATGAACACTGAAGCTTTCTTT.

V is TRBV18 and J is TRBJ1-5, with 9 bases that match TRBD1. The germline V gene has CDR1 KGHSH and CDR2 LQKENI. The CDR3 runs to 16 residues. The trim removed 4 bases at V and 2 bases at J, leaving 6 bases unmatched. CDR3 region: CASSLKQGAGNQPQHF. The CDR3 DNA reads as TGTGCCAGCTCACTGAAACAGGGGGCCGGCAATCAGCCCCAGCATTTT.

This sequence joins TRBV27 and TRBJ1-5; no definite D call. The CDR3 loop spans 15 amino acids. In germline, CDR1 is MNHEY, CDR2 SMNVEV (reference sequence). The V end lost 6 bases, the J end lost 3 bases, and 15 bases lay between the germline ends. In DNA form, the CDR3 reads TGTGCCAGCAGCCTAGGAGGACTGTTCAATCAGCCCCAGCATTTT. Translating it yields CASSLGGLFNQPQHF.

This clone was detected only a few times. The chain carries TRBV4-1 and TRBJ1-1; weak D call: TRBD1 (5 bases). Germline V gene lookup returns CDR1 MGHRA and CDR2 YSYEKL. The CDR3 extends over 14 amino acids. With 4 bases removed from V and 0 bases from J, the gap between germline ends came to 9 bases. The chain's CDR3 is CASSLDILNTEAFF. The CDR3 nucleotides are TGCGCCAGCAGCCTGGACATCTTGAACACTGAAGCTTTCTTT.

The rearrangement uses TRBV19 and TRBJ2-3, with D possibly matching TRBD2 (5 bases). V lost 3 bases and J lost 3, with 7 bases in between. Per germline, CDR1 LNHDA and CDR2 SQIVND (reference sequence). The CDR3 runs 13 residues. CDR3 in amino acids: CASSMRETDTQYF. CDR3 DNA sequence: TGTGCCAGTAGTATGAGGGAGACAGATACGCAGTATTTT.

In this sample, this clone turned up a few times. The chain has TRBV3-1 (or the pseudogene TRBV3-2) and TRBJ1-5; D possibly corresponds to TRBD1 (5 bases). From germline, CDR1 is LGHDT and CDR2 YNNKEL (reference sequence). The V and J ends lost 4 bases and 3 bases respectively, with 10 bases between them. The CDR3 is made up of 14 amino acids. Written as DNA, the CDR3 is TGTGCCAGCAGCCCCGGGACGGCCAATCAGCCCCAGCATTTT. It encodes CASSPGTANQPQHF.

The chain carries TRBV2 and TRBJ1-2; D remains ambiguous. Looked up from germline, CDR1 is SNHLY and CDR2 is FYNNEI. The germline V and J ends were trimmed by 3 bases and 5 bases, with 13 bases remaining between them. The CDR3 sequence is 14 residues long. The chain's CDR3 is CASSDSLFKYGYTF. CDR3 nucleotides: TGTGCCAGCAGTGACAGCCTGTTCAAATATGGCTACACCTTC.

This chain joins TRBV5-1 and TRBJ1-3; D is unresolved. The CDR3 has 14 amino acids. The germline V gene encodes CDR1 SGHRS and CDR2 YFSETQ. With 0 bases removed from V and 4 bases from J, the gap between germline ends came to 8 bases. The CDR3 region is CASSLELSGNTIYF. The DNA for the CDR3 is TGCGCCAGCAGCTTGGAGTTGTCCGGAAACACCATATATTTT.

This chain uses TRBV11-2 with TRBJ2-7, with D perhaps given as TRBD1 or TRBD2 (5 bases each). Germline V gives CDR1 SGHAT, CDR2 FQNNGV. This CDR3 region has 17 residues. The V and J ends lost 4 bases and 3 bases respectively, with 22 bases between them. The CDR3 nucleotides read TGTGCCAGCAGCTCCCCGCTTGGACGGGGCCCCTTCTACGAGCAGTACTTC. This sequence encodes CASSSPLGRGPFYEQYF.

The rearrangement links TRBV19 to TRBJ1-2; TRBD1 agrees at 7 bases. Per the germline V gene, CDR1 is LNHDA and CDR2 is SQIVND (reference sequence). V shed 0 bases, J shed 4 bases, and the junction held 8 bases outside the gene matches. There are 16 residues in the CDR3. The CDR3 here is CASSIDLYGTAYGYTF. The DNA for the CDR3 is TGTGCCAGTAGTATAGATCTATACGGGACAGCCTATGGCTACACCTTC. Full variable domain (rest looked up from reference TRBV19 and TRBJ1-2): DGGITQSPKYLFRKEGQNVTLSCEQNLNHDAMYWYRQDPGQGLRLIYYSQIVNDFQKGDIAEGYSVSREKKESFPLTVTSAQKNPTAFYLCASSIDLYGTAYGYTFGSGTRLTVV.